What follows describes a single T cell receptor beta chain. The antigen remains undetermined. The data belong to a study of PD-1 blockade in classical Hodgkin lymphoma. General observations from the study: CD4+ but not CD8+ TCR diversity rose significantly by C4D1. Reports indicated that newly diagnosed patients had lower baseline TCR diversity than healthy donors did. Newly diagnosed patients and complete responders had comparable diversity at baseline. Individuals initiating nivolumab under 1 year after ASCT were excluded.

There was relapse after autologous stem cell transplantation in every patient, and there was variation in brentuximab vedotin exposure. Only in-frame clones appear in the TCRdb table, and some are missing; sequencing was by immunoSEQ multiplex PCR. The table lists 24,000 or so clones, around 81% of them singletons. CDR1 and CDR2 (germline): SEHNR, FQNEAQ (reference sequence). V gave up 0 bases and J gave up 4 bases, with 13 bases separating them. The CDR3 covers 16 residues. This sequence originates from a human donor with classical Hodgkin lymphoma. Source: peripheral blood mononuclear cells (PBMCs), taken before the second cycle of nivolumab. The chain employs TRBV7-9 and TRBJ1-3; D may be TRBD1 (6 bases). For the CDR3, the DNA is TGTGCCAGCAGCTTAGCTACAGGGATGGAAGGAAACACCATATATTTT. As protein: CASSLATGMEGNTIYF. The whole variable domain, remainder taken from reference TRBV7-9 and TRBJ1-3, is DTGVSQNPRHKITKRGQNVTFRCDPISEHNRLYWYRQTLGQGPEFLTYFQNEAQLEKSRLLSDRFSAERPKGSFSTLEIQRTEQGDSAMYLCASSLATGMEGNTIYFGEGSWLTVV.